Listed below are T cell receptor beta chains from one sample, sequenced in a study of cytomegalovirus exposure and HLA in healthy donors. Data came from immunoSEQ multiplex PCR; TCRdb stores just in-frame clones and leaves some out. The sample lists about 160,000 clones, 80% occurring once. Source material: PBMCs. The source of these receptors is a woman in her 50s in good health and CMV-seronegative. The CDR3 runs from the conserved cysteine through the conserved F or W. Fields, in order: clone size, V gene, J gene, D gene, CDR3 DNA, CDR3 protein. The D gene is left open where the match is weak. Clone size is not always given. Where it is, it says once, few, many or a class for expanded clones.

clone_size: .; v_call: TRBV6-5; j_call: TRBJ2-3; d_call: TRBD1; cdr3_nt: TGTGCCAGCAGTTTACAGGGGGCTTCCCCAGATACGCAGTGTTTT; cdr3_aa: CASSLQGASPDTQCF
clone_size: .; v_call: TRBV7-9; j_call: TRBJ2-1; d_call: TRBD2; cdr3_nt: TGTGCCAGCAGCTCCAGCGGGGGGACCGCCCATGAGCAGTTCTTC; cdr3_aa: CASSSSGGTAHEQFF
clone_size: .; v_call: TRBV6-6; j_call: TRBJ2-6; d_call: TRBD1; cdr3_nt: TGTGCCAGCAGACAGGGGGCCACCTCTGGGGCCAACGTCCTGACTTTC; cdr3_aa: CASRQGATSGANVLTF
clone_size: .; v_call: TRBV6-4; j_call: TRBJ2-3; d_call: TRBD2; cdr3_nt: TGTGCCAGCAGTGACTCTAGCGGGAGGGCTGTCCTCACAGATACGCAGTATTTT; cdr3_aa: CASSDSSGRAVLTDTQYF
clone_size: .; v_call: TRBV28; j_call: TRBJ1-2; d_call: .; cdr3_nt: TGTGCCAGCAGTTTATTCGGGGGGCGGTCCCTCGATGGCTACACCTTC; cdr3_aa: CASSLFGGRSLDGYTF
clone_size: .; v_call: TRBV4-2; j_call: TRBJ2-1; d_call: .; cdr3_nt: TGTGCCAGCAGCCTTGCTACGGCGGGAACAAGCTCCTACAATGAGCAGTTCTTC; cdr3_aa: CASSLATAGTSSYNEQFF
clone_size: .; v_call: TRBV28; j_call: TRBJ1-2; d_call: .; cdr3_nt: TGTGCCAGCATCCAGGACCCGAGGGACTATGGCTACACCTTC; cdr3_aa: CASIQDPRDYGYTF
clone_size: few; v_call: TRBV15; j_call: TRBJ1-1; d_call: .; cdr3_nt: TGTGCCACCAGCTACCCTTCCCGCGGGGACACTGAAGCTTTCTTT; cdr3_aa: CATSYPSRGDTEAFF
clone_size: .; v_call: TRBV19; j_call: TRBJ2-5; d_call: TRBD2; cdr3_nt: TGTGCCAGTAGTGCCCCTGCGCGGGGGAGAGAGACCCAGTACTTC; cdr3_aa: CASSAPARGRETQYF
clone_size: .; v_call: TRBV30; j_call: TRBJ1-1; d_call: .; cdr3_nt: TGTGCCTTAAAGACACGATGGGAGACTGAAGCTTTCTTT; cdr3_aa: CALKTRWETEAFF
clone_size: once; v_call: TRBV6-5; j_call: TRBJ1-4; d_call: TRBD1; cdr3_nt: TGTGCCAGCAGTTTTCGGGACAGGGCTGGGAGAGGAAAACTGTTTTTT; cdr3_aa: CASSFRDRAGRGKLFF
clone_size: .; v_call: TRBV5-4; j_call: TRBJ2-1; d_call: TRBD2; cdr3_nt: TGTGCCAGCAGCTTGTCTAGCGGGAGGCACAATGAGCAGTTCTTC; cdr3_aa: CASSLSSGRHNEQFF
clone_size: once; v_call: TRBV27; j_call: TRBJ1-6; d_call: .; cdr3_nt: TGTGCCAGCAGTTTACAAGGAGGACCCCTCCACTTT; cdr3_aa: CASSLQGGPLHF
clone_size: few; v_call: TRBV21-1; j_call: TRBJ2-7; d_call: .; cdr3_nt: TGTGCCAGCAGCAAAGTACTAGCACAAGCCAACTCCTACGAGCAGTACTTC; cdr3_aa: CASSKVLAQANSYEQYF
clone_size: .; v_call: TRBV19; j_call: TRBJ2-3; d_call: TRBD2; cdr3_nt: TGTGCCAGTAGTATTCCCCTAGCGGGAGGGGATACGCAGTATTTT; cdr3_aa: CASSIPLAGGDTQYF
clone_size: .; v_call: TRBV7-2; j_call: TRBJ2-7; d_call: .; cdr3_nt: TGTGCCAGCAGCCTAAAGGGGCGGGGGCGCTCCTACGAGCAGTACTTC; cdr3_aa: CASSLKGRGRSYEQYF
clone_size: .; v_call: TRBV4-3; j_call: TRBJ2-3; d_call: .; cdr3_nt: TGCGCCAGCAGCCAAGGGACTTCCTTTGAGGATACGCAGTATTTT; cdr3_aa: CASSQGTSFEDTQYF
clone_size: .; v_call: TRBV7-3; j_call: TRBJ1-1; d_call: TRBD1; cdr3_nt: TGTGCCAGCAGCAGACAGGGGGGGACTGAAGCTTTCTTT; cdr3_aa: CASSRQGGTEAFF
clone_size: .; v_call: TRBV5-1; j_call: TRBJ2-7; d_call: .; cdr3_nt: TGCGCCAGCAGCCCCACAGGAGTCCTTACCTACGAGCAGTACTTC; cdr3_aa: CASSPTGVLTYEQYF
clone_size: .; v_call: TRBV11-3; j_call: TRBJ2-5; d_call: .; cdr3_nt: TGTGCCAGCAGCCGCCTCCAGGGGGGAGAGACCCAGTACTTC; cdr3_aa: CASSRLQGGETQYF
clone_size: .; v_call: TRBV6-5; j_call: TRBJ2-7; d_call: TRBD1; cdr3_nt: TGTGCCAGCAGTTATTGGACAGGGGGCTACGAGCAGTACTTC; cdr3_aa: CASSYWTGGYEQYF
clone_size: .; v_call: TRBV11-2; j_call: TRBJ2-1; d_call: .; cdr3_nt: TGTGCCAGCAGCTTATGGGTTAGCGATCTGAATGAGCAGTTCTTC; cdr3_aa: CASSLWVSDLNEQFF
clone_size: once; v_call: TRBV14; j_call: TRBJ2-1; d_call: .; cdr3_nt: TGTGCCAGCAGCCAAGTTTCCCCGCGGGACTATGAGCAGTTCTTC; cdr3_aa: CASSQVSPRDYEQFF
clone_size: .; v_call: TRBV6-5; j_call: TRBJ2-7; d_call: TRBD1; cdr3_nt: TGTGCCAGCAGCCAACCCCCGGACAGGGGTGGCGAGCAGTACTTC; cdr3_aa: CASSQPPDRGGEQYF
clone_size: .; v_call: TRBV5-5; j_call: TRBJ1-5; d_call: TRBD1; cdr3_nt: TGTGCCAGCAGCTTAGGGACAGGAAATCAGCCCCAGCATTTT; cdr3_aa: CASSLGTGNQPQHF
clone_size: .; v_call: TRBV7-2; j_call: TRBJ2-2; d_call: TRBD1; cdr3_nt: TGTGCCAGCAGCACCGGACAGGTCAACACCGGGGAGCTGTTTTTT; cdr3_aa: CASSTGQVNTGELFF
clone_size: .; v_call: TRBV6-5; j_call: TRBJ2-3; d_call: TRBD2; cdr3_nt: TGTGCCAGCAGGACTAGCGGGAGGACAGATACGCAGTATTTT; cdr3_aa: CASRTSGRTDTQYF
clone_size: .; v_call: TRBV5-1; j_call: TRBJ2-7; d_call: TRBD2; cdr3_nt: TGCGCCAGCAGCCCCGGGACTACCTCCTACGAGCAGTACTTC; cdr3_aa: CASSPGTTSYEQYF
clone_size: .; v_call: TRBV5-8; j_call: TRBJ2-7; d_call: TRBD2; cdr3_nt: TGTGCCAGCAGCTTGGCGCGGGAGGGCCGAAACGAGCAGTACTTC; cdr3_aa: CASSLAREGRNEQYF
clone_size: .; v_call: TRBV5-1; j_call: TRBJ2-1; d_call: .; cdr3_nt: TGCGCCAGCAGCTTGCTGCAGGGCCCGAGTAGAGAGCAGTTCTTC; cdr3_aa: CASSLLQGPSREQFF
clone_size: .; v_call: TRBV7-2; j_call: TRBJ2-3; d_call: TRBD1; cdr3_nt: TGTGCCAGCAGCTTGGACAGGAGCACAGATACGCAGTATTTT; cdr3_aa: CASSLDRSTDTQYF
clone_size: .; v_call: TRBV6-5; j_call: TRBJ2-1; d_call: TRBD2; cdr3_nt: TGTGCCAGCAGTTTGATCACTAGCGGGGGGTTCAATGAGCAGTTCTTC; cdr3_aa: CASSLITSGGFNEQFF
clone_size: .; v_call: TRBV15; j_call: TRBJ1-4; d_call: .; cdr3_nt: TGTGCCACCAGCAGAGATAATCGGCCAGGCGACATGAATGATAAACTGTTTTTT; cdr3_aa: CATSRDNRPGDMNDKLFF
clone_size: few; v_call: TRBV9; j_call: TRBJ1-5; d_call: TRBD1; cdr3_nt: TGTGCCAGCAGCGTAGGGGACAGGGGACGGGGCTATAGCAATCAGCCCCAGCATTTT; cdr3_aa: CASSVGDRGRGYSNQPQHF
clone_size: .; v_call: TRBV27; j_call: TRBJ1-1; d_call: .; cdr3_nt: TGTGCCAGCGGGCCCCGTTTGAACACTGAAGCTTTCTTT; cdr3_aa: CASGPRLNTEAFF